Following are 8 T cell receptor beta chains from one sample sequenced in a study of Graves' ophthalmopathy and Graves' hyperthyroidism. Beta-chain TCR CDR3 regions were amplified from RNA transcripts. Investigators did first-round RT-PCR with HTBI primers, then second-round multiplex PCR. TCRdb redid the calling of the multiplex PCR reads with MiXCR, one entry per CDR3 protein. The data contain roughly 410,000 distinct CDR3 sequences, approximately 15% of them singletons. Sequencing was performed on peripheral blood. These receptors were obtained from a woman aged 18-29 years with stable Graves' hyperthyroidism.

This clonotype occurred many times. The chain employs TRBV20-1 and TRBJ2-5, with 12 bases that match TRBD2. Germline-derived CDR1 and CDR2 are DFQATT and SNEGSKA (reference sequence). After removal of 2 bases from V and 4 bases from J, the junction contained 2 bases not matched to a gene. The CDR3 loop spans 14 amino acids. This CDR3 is CSARLAGGGETQYF. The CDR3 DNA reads TGCAGTGCTAGACTAGCGGGAGGGGGAGAGACCCAGTACTTC.

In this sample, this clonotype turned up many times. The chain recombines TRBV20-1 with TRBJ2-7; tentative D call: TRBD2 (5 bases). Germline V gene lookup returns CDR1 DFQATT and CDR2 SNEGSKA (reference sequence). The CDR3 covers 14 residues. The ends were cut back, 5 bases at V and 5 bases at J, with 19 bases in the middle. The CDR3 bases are TGCAGTGCTCTCCACAGACAACCGGGGAACGAGCAGTACTTC. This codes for CSALHRQPGNEQYF.

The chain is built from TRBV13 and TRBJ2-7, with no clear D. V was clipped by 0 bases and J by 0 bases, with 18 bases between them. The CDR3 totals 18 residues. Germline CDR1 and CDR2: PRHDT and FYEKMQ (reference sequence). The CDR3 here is CASSLGLSFADSSYEQYF. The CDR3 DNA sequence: TGTGCCAGCAGCTTAGGACTGTCATTTGCGGATTCCTCCTACGAGCAGTACTTC.

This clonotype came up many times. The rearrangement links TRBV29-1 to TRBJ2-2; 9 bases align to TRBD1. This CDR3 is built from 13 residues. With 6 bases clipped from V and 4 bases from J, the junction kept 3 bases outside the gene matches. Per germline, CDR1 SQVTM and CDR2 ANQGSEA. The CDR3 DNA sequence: TGCAGCGTCGTGACAGGGGGCACCGGGGAGCTGTTTTTT. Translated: CSVVTGGTGELFF.

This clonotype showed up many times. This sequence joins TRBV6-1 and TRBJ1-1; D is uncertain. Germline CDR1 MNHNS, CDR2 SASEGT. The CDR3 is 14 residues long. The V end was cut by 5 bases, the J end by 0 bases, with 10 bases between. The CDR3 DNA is TGTGCCAGCAGTCCCGGATACATGAACACTGAAGCTTTCTTT. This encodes CASSPGYMNTEAFF.

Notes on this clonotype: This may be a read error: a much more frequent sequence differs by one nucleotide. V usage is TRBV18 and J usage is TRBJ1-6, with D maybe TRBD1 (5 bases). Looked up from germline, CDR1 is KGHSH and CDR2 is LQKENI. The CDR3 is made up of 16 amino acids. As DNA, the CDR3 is TGTGCCAGCTCACCAACACGGGGCTCCTATAATCCACCCCTCCACTTT. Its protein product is CASSPTRGSYNPPLHF.

The CDR3 loop is CASSPQVATDTQYF. CDR3 in DNA: TGTGCCAGCAGTCCCCAAGTAGCCACAGATACGCAGTATTTT. The chain has TRBV2 and TRBJ2-3; unclear D gene. V was trimmed by 5 bases and J by 2 bases, leaving 11 bases between them. Germline loops: CDR1 SNHLY, CDR2 FYNNEI. The CDR3 sequence is 14 residues long.

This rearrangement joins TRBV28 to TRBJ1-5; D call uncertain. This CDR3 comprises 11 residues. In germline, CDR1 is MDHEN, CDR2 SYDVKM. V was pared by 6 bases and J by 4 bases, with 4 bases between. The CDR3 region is CASRANQPQHF. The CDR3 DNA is TGTGCCAGCAGGGCAAATCAGCCCCAGCATTTT. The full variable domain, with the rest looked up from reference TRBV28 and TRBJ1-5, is DVKVTQSSRYLVKRTGEKVFLECVQDMDHENMFWYRQDPGLGLRLIYFSYDVKMKEKGDIPEGYSVSREKKERFSLILESASTNQTSMYLCASRANQPQHFGDGTRLSIL.